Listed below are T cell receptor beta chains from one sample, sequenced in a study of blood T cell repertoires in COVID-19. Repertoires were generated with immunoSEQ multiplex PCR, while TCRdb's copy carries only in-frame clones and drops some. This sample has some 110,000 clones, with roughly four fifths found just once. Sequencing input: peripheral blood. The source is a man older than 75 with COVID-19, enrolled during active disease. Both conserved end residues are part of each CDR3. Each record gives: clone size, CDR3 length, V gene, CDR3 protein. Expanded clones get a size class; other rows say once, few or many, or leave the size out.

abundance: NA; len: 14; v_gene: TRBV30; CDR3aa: CAWSVDSLTDTQYF
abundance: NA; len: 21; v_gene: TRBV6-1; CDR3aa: CASSEEAPPGLAGGSYNEQFF
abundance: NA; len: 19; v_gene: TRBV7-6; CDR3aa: CASSLDWGGAISGANVLTF
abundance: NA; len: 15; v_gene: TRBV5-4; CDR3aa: CASSLVGSNSYEQYF
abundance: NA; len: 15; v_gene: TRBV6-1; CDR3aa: CASSESDRRWNTIYF
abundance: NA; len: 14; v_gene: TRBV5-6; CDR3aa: CASSADRYNQPQHF
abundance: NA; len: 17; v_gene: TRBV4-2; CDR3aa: CASSQDAPDIMNTEAFF
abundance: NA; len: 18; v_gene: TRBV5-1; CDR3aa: CASSLGPPGAGGNNEQFF
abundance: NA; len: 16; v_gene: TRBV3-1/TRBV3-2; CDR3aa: CASRGTPGQDDYGYTF
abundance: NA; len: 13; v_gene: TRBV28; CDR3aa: CASSPPGDSPLHF
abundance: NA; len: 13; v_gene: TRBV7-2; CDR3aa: CASSGSRGTEAFF
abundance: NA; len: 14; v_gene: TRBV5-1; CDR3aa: CASSFSLEADTQYF
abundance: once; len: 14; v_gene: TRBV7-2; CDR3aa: CASSFGSSGNTIYF
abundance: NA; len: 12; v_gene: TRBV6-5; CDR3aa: CASSRLADEQFF
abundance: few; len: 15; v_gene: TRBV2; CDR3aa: CASTPGLAYYYEQYF
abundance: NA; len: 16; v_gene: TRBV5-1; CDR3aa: CASNRLAGGAYNEQFF
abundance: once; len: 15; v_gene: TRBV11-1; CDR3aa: CASSSASAQVDEQFF
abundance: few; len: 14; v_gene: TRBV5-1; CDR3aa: CASSEVTSSNEQFF
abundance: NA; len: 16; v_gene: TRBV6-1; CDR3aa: CASSVAGFWGGYGYTF
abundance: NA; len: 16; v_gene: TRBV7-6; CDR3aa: CASSSKAGGYQETQYF
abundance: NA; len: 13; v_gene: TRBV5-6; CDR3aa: CASSSTGGNEQFF
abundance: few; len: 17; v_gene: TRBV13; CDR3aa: CASSSIPGLALTDTQYF
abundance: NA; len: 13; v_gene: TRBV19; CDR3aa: CASSVTGGYEQFF
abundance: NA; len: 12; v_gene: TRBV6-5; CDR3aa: CASSIGYNEQFF
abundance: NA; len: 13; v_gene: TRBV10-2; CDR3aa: CATGTSENNEQFF
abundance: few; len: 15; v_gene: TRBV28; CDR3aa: CASSPGGDSNQPQHF
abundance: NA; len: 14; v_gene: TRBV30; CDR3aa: CAWSVLDWEETQYF
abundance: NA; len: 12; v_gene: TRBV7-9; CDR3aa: CASSQTPTAYTF
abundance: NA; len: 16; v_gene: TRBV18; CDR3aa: CASSPRGGPGGGTQYF
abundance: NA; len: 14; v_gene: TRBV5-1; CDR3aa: CASSTLGAGVEAFF
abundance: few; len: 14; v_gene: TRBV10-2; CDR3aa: CASSEGDSNEKLFF
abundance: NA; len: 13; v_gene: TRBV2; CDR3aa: CASSDESGAGMTF
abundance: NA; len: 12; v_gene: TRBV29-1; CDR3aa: CSVRGGEYEQYF
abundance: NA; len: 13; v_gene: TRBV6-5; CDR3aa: CASSPSRETPLHF
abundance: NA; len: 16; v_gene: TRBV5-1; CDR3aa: CASSGGMREWHNEQFF
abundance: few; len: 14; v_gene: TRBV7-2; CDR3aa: CASSLTGGQETQYF
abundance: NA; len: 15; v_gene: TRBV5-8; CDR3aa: CASSLLGRMNTEAFF
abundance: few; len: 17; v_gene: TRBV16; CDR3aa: CASSQFPMGAVGNTIYF
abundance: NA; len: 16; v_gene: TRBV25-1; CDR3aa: CASSESGRGHSYEQYF
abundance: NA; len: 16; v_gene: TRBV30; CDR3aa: CAFSRALTRLRYGYTF
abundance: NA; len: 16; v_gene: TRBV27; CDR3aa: CASSYRGSLSSYEQYF
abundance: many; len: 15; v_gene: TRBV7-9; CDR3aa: CASSLGLADNNEQFF
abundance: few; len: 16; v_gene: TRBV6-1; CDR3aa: CASSVTGGSGANVLTF
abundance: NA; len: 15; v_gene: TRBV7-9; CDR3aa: CASSLGLAGGSEQFF
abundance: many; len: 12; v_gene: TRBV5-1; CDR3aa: CASSLDDTLEFF
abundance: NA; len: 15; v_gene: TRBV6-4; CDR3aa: CASSETGSTNNEQFF
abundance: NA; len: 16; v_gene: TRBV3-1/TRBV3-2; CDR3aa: CASSPTGKSGANVLTF
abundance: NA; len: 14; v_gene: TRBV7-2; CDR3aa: CASSSWDSTDTQYF
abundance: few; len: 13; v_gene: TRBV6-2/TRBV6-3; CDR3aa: CASSRTGDTEAFF
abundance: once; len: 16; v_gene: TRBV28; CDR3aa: CASSSNAATSTGELFF
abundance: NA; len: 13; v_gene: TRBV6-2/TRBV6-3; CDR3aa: CASSRTGTGELFF
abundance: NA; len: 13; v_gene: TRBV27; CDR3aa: CASRGSGAYGYTF
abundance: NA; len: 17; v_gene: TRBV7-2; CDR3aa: CASSLEGTTLTKNIQYF
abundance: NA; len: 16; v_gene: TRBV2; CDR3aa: CASKSRDRGLTSPLHF
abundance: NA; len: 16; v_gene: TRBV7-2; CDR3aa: CASSQSRGSTNEKLFF
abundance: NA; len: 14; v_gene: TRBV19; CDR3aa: CASAPGTGSEKLFF
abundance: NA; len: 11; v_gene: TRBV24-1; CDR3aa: CATSAGDTQYF
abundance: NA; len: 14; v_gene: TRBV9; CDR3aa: CASSVVGGPGELFF